This record concerns one T cell receptor beta chain sequence. Its specificity is unknown. This sample is part of a study of shared clonotypes between healthy human individuals. Study context: The donor pool was made up of a couple of women and a few men aged 18 to 49. Notes on the study in general: Sharing across a handful of donors was seen in 4.5% to 6.5% of naive CD4 clonotypes. What limited the represented genetic and exposure-history diversity was the small number of donors.

The ends lost 4 bases at V and 10 bases at J; junction bases unmatched: 7. This CDR3 spans 14 amino acids. Germline CDR1 reads LGHNA; CDR2 reads YNFKEQ. Sequencing was performed with immunoSEQ multiplex PCR; in TCRdb, only in-frame clones are kept and a portion is missing. Seen here are hundreds of thousands of clones, around 73% observed once, and the top ten hold roughly 1.9%. This TCR derives from a young woman in good health. Source material: memory CD4+ T cells sorted from blood. Subset described: CD45RA-negative fraction. This rearrangement joins TRBV4-2 to TRBJ2-1, with 10 bases that match TRBD2. CDR3 protein: CASSPFGTSEEQFF. CDR3 DNA: TGTGCCAGCAGCCCCTTCGGGACTAGCGAAGAGCAGTTCTTC.